The entry below gives a single T cell receptor (beta chain) sequence along with its context. No antigen is known for it. The data were obtained in a study of identical twins. Study-level findings and limits: With monozygotic twins, out-of-frame TCR alpha sharing exceeded what models estimated. Beta clonotypes that were abundant in cord blood contained fewer insertions, a pattern absent from memory repertoires. Conclusions relied on cross-sectional statistical analysis, not following the same donors.

Each CDR3 protein gets one entry after TCRdb re-called the 5' RACE reads with MiXCR. The sample records a few hundred thousand distinct CDR3 sequences, 9.6% being singletons. The data also belong to a second study, concerning yellow fever vaccine responses in identical twins. That work adds: Reports say the vaccine T cell response in twins looked partly convergent and partly personalized.

The material sequenced was PBMCs. This receptor was taken from a woman younger than 30 in good health.

In DNA form, the CDR3 reads TGTGCCAGCAGTTATGGACTAGCGGGAGACCACACCGGGGAGCTGTTTTTT. This sequence encodes CASSYGLAGDHTGELFF. V and J are TRBV6-5 and TRBJ2-2; TRBD2 agrees at 13 bases. CDR1 is MNHEY, CDR2 SVGAGI, per germline. Trimming removed 3 bases from V and 3 bases from J; junction bases left unmatched: 4. CDR3 length: 17 residues.